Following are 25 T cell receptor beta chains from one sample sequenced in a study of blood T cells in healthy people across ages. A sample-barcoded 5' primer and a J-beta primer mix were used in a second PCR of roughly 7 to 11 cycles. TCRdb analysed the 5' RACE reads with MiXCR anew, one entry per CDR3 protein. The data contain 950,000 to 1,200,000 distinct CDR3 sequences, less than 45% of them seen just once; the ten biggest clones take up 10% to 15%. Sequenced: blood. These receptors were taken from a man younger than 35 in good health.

The CDR3 protein is CASSRDGPLAQYF. In nucleotides, the CDR3 is TGTGCCAGCAGCCGGGACGGCCCCCTAGCGCAGTATTTT. The J gene is TRBJ2-3, the V gene TRBV12-3 or TRBV12-4; the D call may be TRBD1 or TRBD2 (5 bases each). This CDR3 spans 13 amino acids. Trimming took off 6 bases at V and 10 bases at J, with 17 bases between the two ends.

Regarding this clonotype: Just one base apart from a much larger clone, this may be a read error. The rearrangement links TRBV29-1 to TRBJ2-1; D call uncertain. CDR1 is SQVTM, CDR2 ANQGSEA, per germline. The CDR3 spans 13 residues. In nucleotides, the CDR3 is TGCGGCGTTGATCTGGGCAGTTACAATGAGCAGTTCTTC. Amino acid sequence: CGVDLGSYNEQFF.

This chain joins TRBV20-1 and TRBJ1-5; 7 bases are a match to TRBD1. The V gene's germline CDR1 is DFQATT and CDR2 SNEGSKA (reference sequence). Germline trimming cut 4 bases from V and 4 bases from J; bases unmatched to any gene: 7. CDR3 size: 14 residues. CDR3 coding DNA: TGCAGTGCTAAAAGGGGGCCGCCTAATCAGCCCCAGCATTTT. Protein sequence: CSAKRGPPNQPQHF.

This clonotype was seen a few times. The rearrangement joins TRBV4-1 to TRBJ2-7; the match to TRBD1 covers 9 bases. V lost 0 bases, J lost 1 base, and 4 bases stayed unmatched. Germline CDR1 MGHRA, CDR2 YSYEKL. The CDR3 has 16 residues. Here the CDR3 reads CASSQEYGTGSYEQYF. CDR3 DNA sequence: TGCGCCAGCAGCCAAGAATACGGGACAGGGTCCTACGAGCAGTACTTC.

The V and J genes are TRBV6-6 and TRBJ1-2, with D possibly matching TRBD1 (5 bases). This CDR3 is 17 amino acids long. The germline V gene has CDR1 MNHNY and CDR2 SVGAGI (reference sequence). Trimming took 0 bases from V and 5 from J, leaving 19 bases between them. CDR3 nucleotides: TGTGCCAGCAGTTACTCTATCCGGGACCAATTACCTTATGGCTACACCTTC. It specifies CASSYSIRDQLPYGYTF.

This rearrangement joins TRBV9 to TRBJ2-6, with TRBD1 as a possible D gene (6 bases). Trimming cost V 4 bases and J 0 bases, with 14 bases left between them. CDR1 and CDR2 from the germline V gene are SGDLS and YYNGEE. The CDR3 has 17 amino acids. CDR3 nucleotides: TGTGCCAGCAGCCCAGACAGGACCAACTCTGGGGCCAACGTCCTGACTTTC. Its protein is CASSPDRTNSGANVLTF. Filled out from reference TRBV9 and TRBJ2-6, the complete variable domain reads DSGVTQTPKHLITATGQRVTLRCSPRSGDLSVYWYQQSLDQGLQFLIQYYNGEERAKGNILERFSAQQFPDLHSELNLSSLELGDSALYFCASSPDRTNSGANVLTFGAGSRLTVL.

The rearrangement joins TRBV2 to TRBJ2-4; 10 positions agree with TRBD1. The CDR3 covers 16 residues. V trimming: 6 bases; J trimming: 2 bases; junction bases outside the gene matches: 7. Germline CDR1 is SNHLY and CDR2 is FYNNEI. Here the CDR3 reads CASRPRTGGTKNIQYF. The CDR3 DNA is TGTGCCAGCAGGCCAAGGACAGGGGGAACCAAAAACATTCAGTACTTC.

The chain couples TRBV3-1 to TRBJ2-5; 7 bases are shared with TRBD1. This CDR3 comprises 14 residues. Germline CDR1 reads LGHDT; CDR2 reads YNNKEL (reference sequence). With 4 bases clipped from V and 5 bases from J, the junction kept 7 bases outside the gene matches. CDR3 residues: CASSRTTGSETQYF. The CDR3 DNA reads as TGTGCCAGCAGCCGAACGACAGGGAGCGAGACCCAGTACTTC.

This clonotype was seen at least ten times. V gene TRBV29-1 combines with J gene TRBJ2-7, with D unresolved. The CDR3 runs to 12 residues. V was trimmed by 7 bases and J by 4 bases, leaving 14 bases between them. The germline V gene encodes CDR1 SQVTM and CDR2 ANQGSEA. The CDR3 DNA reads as TGCAGCGCTAAACTGGGGAATTACGAGCAGTACTTC. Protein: CSAKLGNYEQYF.

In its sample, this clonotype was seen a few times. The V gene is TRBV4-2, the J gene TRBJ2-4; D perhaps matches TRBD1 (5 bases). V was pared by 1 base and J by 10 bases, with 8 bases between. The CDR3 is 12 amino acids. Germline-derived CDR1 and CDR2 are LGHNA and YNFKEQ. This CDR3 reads CASSQVAGIQYF. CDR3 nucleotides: TGTGCCAGCAGCCAAGTGGCAGGGATTCAGTACTTC.

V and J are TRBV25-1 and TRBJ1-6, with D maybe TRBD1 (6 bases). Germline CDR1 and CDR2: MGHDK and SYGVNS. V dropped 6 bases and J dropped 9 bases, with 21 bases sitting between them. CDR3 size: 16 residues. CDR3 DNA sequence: TGTGCCAGCAGGCCTCCCCTCGGGGGGGCAAGTTCACCCCTCCACTTT. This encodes CASRPPLGGASSPLHF.

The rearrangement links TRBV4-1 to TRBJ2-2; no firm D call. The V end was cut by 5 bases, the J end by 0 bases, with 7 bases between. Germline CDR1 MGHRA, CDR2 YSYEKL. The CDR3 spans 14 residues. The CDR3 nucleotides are TGCGCCAGCAGCGACATATCGAACACCGGGGAGCTGTTTTTT. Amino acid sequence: CASSDISNTGELFF.

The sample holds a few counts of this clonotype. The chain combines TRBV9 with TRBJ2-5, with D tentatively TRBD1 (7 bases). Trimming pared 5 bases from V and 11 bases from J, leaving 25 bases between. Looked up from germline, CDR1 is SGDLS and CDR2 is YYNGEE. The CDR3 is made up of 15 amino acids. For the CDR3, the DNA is TGTGCCAGCAGTCCAGGGGGGTTGTACTACAATGAGCAGTACTTC. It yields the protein CASSPGGLYYNEQYF.

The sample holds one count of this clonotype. The CDR3 region is CSAPGGLDTGELFF. The CDR3 coding sequence is TGCAGTGCTCCGGGTGGACTTGACACCGGGGAGCTGTTTTTT. V is TRBV20-1 and J is TRBJ2-2; maybe TRBD2 (5 bases). The CDR3 consists of 14 residues. V lost 5 bases and J lost 3, with 13 bases in between. Germline V gene lookup returns CDR1 DFQATT and CDR2 SNEGSKA (reference sequence).

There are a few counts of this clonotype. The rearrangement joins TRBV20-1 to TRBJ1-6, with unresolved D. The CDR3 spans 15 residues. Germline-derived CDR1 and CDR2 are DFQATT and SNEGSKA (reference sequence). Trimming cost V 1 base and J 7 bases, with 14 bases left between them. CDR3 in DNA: TGCAGTGCTAGAGTAAACTCTCGAGGGAATTCACCCCTCCACTTT. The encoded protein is CSARVNSRGNSPLHF.

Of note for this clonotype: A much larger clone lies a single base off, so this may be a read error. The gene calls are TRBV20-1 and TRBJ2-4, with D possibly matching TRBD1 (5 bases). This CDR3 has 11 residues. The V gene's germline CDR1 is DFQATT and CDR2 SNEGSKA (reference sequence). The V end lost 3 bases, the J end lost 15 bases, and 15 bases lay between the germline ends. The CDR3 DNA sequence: TGCAGTGCTAGTGCCCAGGGTATTGTGTACTTC. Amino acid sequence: CSASAQGIVYF.

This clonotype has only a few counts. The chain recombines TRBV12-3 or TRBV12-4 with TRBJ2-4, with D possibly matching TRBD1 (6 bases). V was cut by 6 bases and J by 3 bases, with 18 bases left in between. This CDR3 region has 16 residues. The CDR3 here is CASSQTGSAVKNIQYF. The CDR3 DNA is TGTGCCAGCAGCCAAACAGGGTCCGCTGTCAAAAACATTCAGTACTTC.

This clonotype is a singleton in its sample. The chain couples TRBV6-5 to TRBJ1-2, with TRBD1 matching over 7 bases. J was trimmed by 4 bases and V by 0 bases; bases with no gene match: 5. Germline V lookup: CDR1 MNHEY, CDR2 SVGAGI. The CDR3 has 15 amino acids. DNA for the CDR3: TGTGCCAGCAGTTACTCGGGACAGAGTACCTATGGCTACACCTTC. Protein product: CASSYSGQSTYGYTF.

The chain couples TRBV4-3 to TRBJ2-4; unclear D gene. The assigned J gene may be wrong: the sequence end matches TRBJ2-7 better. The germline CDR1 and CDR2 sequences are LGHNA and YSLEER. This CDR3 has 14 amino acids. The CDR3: CASSQELFTYEQYF. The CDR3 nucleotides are TGCGCCAGCAGCCAAGAGCTTTTTACCTACGAGCAGTACTTC.

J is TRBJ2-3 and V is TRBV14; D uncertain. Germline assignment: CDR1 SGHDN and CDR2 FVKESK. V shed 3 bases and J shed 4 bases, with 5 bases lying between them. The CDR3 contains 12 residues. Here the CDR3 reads CASSHSPDTQYF. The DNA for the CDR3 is TGTGCCAGCAGCCATAGTCCAGATACGCAGTATTTT. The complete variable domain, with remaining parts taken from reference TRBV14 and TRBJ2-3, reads EAGVTQFPSHSVIEKGQTVTLRCDPISGHDNLYWYRRVMGKEIKFLLHFVKESKQDESGMPNNRFLAERTGGTYSTLKVQPAELEDSGVYFCASSHSPDTQYFGPGTRLTVL.

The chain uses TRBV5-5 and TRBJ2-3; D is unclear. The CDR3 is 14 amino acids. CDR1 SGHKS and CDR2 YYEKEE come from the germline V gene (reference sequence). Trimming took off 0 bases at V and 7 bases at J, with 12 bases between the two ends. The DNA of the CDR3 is TGTGCCAGCAGCTTGGCCTATCAGATAAATACGCAGTATTTT. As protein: CASSLAYQINTQYF.

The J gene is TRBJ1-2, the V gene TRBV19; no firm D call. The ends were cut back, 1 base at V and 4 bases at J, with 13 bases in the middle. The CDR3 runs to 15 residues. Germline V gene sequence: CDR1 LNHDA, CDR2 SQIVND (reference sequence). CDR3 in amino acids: CASSIADGGSYGYTF. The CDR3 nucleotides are TGTGCCAGTAGTATAGCGGACGGAGGGTCCTATGGCTACACCTTC. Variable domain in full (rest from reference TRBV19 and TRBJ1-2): DGGITQSPKYLFRKEGQNVTLSCEQNLNHDAMYWYRQDPGQGLRLIYYSQIVNDFQKGDIAEGYSVSREKKESFPLTVTSAQKNPTAFYLCASSIADGGSYGYTFGSGTRLTVV.

CDR3 sequence reads: CASSLTSWGNQPQHF. The CDR3 nucleotides are TGTGCCAGCAGCCTTACCTCCTGGGGCAATCAGCCCCAGCATTTT. This chain connects TRBV7-2 to TRBJ1-5; D gene uncertain. This CDR3 is 15 amino acids long. The germline CDR1 and CDR2 sequences are SGHTA and FQGNSA. V was clipped by 5 bases and J by 2 bases, with 13 bases between them.

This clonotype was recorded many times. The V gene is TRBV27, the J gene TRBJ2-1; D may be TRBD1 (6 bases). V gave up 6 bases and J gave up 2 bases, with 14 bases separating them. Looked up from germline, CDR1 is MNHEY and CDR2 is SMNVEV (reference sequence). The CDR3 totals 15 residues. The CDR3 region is CASSLVAGAYNEQFF. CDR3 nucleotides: TGTGCCAGCAGCTTAGTGGCAGGGGCCTACAATGAGCAGTTCTTC.

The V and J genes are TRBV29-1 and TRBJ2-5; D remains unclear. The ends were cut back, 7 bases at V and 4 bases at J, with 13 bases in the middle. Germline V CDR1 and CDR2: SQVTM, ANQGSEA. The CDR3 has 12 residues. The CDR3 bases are TGCAGCGGCGACCCTCTGGGAGAGACCCAGTACTTC. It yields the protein CSGDPLGETQYF.